These 24 T cell receptor beta chains originate from one sample sequenced in a study of beta chain features in type 1 diabetes. The sequenced template was cDNA made from the entire isolated RNA. Data came from immunoSEQ multiplex PCR; TCRdb stores just in-frame clones and leaves some out. The sample yields about 340,000 clones, roughly 8.8% seen once. Broader study findings: All four CD4+ subsets of Type 1 diabetes patients contained TCRB CDR3s that were moderately but significantly shorter.

For these TCRs, the target antigens are not known. The sequencing input was central memory CD4+ T cells from blood. The receptors were gathered from a man aged 25-45 years with type 1 diabetes.

The rearrangement uses TRBV6-5 and TRBJ1-5; 8 bases are shared with TRBD1. Per the germline V gene, CDR1 is MNHEY and CDR2 is SVGAGI. The CDR3 has 14 amino acids. V trimming: 8 bases; J trimming: 0 bases; junction bases outside the gene matches: 3. Here the CDR3 reads CASAGGNSNQPQHF. DNA for the CDR3: TGTGCCAGCGCAGGGGGCAATAGCAATCAGCCCCAGCATTTT.

The J gene is TRBJ1-1, the V gene TRBV5-1; the D is unclear. Trimming pared 4 bases from V and 1 base from J, leaving 8 bases between. The V gene's germline CDR1 is SGHRS and CDR2 YFSETQ. The CDR3 sequence is 13 residues long. Here the CDR3 reads CASSRSENTEAFF. The CDR3 DNA reads TGCGCCAGCAGCCGTAGTGAGAACACTGAAGCTTTCTTT.

This clone was observed at least ten times. J is TRBJ2-5 and V is TRBV4-3; D remains ambiguous. The CDR3 sequence is 15 residues long. CDR1 and CDR2 from the germline V gene are LGHNA and YSLEER. Between the trimmed V and J ends, which lost 4 bases and 5 bases, there was a span of 17 bases. CDR3 DNA: TGCGCCAGCAGCCGCCGGGCGTATAAGGATGAGACCCAGTACTTC. It yields the protein CASSRRAYKDETQYF.

J is TRBJ2-4 and V is TRBV7-2, with 8 nucleotides matching TRBD1. CDR1 is SGHTA and CDR2 is FQGNSA in the germline V gene. J was trimmed by 4 bases and V by 5 bases; bases with no gene match: 1. The CDR3 spans 13 residues. This chain's CDR3 is CASSRQGKNIQYF. CDR3 in DNA: TGTGCCAGCAGCCGACAGGGGAAAAACATTCAGTACTTC.

This clone occurred a few times. The rearrangement uses TRBV5-1 and TRBJ2-3; tentatively, D is TRBD2 (6 bases). Germline CDR1 and CDR2: SGHRS and YFSETQ. Deletions cut 7 bases from V and 4 bases from J, with 19 bases between. This CDR3 has 15 residues. The CDR3 reads CASERRDSTADTQYF. The CDR3 nucleotides are TGCGCCAGCGAACGCCGGGACTCCACGGCAGATACGCAGTATTTT.

Comment on this clone: The junction does not match germline at one end; this may be a read error. V usage is TRBV4-1 and J usage is TRBJ1-2, with unresolved D. This CDR3 has 13 residues. CDR1 and CDR2 from the germline V gene are MGHRA and YSYEKL. The CDR3 is CASSQEGLYGYTF. CDR3 DNA: TGTGCCAGCAGCCAAGAAGGCCTCTATGGCTACACCTTC.

This clone was picked up a small number of times. The chain combines TRBV6-5 with TRBJ1-4, with 7 bases aligning to TRBD1. CDR1 and CDR2 from the germline V gene are MNHEY and SVGAGI. The CDR3 extends over 13 amino acids. J gave up 8 bases and V 2 bases, and 2 bases lay outside the gene matches. This CDR3 is CASSYRGPEKLFF. In DNA, the CDR3 is TGTGCCAGCAGTTACAGGGGGCCCGAAAAACTGTTTTTT.

This clone was detected a few times. The genes are TRBV7-9 and TRBJ1-2; no reliable D call. CDR3 length: 11 residues. V was shortened by 4 bases and J by 5 bases, with 5 bases between the two germline ends. The germline V gene encodes CDR1 SEHNR and CDR2 FQNEAQ (reference sequence). The CDR3 bases are TGTGCCAGCAGCTCATTATATGGCTACACCTTC. It yields the protein CASSSLYGYTF.

This clone came up a few times. The V and J genes are TRBV29-1 and TRBJ1-4; TRBD1 aligns across 7 bases. Germline lookup yields CDR1 SQVTM and CDR2 ANQGSEA. The CDR3 extends over 13 amino acids. V lost 4 bases and J lost 6; bases outside the gene matches: 5. The CDR3 protein is CSVVVGGDEKLFF. The CDR3 DNA sequence: TGCAGCGTTGTAGTAGGGGGCGATGAAAAACTGTTTTTT.

A few counts support this clone. The J gene is TRBJ1-2, the V gene TRBV28; D is unresolved. CDR3 length equals 13 residues. V was clipped by 6 bases and J by 4 bases, with 12 bases between them. Germline CDR1 and CDR2: MDHEN and SYDVKM. Here the CDR3 DNA reads TGTGCCAGCAGAAGCACGGATTTCTATGGCTACACCTTC. The encoded protein is CASRSTDFYGYTF.

As DNA, the CDR3 is TGTGCCAGCAGCTTAGGTCGCGGGGATACCCAGTACTTC. Its protein is CASSLGRGDTQYF. The chain couples TRBV7-6 to TRBJ2-5, with D maybe TRBD2 (6 bases). CDR3 length: 13 amino acids. V was pared by 1 base and J by 8 bases, with 11 bases between. Germline CDR1 and CDR2: SGHVS and FNYEAQ.

This clone appeared a few times. The chain joins TRBV7-2 to TRBJ1-2, with 9 bases matching TRBD1. From germline, CDR1 is SGHTA and CDR2 FQGNSA. V dropped 0 bases and J dropped 4; count of bases not matched to a gene: 9. This CDR3 is built from 17 residues. The CDR3 DNA reads as TGTGCCAGCAGCTTAGCCCTTACAGGGGGCGGGAGCTATGGCTACACCTTC. It is translated as CASSLALTGGGSYGYTF.

The CDR3 region has the DNA TGCGCCAGCAGCTCTCTCCCGGGGATCCAAGAGACCCAGTACTTC. The encoded protein is CASSSLPGIQETQYF. V usage is TRBV5-1 and J usage is TRBJ2-5; D might be TRBD2 (5 bases). Looked up from germline, CDR1 is SGHRS and CDR2 is YFSETQ. The CDR3 extends over 15 amino acids. V was shortened by 3 bases and J by 1 base, with 13 bases between the two germline ends.

This clone was seen a few times. The genes are TRBV14 and TRBJ1-3; perhaps TRBD1 as D (5 bases). This CDR3 is built from 15 residues. The germline gives CDR1 SGHDN, CDR2 FVKESK. Trimming removed 1 base at V and 2 bases at J, with 9 bases between. The CDR3 here is CASSQGQGTGNTIYF. The CDR3 DNA is TGTGCCAGCAGCCAAGGTCAGGGAACTGGAAACACCATATATTTT.

The V and J genes are TRBV6-1 and TRBJ2-1, with a tentative D call TRBD2 (6 bases). The V gene's germline CDR1 is MNHNS and CDR2 SASEGT. The V and J ends lost 7 bases and 7 bases respectively, with 8 bases between them. The CDR3 runs 11 residues. The CDR3 nucleotides read TGTGCCAGCACAGGGAGGAATGAGCAGTTCTTC. Protein product: CASTGRNEQFF.

J is TRBJ1-6 and V is TRBV9, with unresolved D. The CDR3 has 13 amino acids. Germline V gene data show CDR1 as SGDLS and CDR2 as YYNGEE. Trimming removed 2 bases from V and 13 bases from J, with 13 bases in between. CDR3 amino acids: CASSVLLGGPLHF. The CDR3 nucleotides read TGTGCCAGCAGCGTCCTCTTAGGCGGCCCCCTCCACTTT.

This clone has a handful of counts. V usage is TRBV6-1 and J usage is TRBJ1-6; TRBD1 matches at 9 bases. V lost 5 bases and J lost 5; bases outside the gene matches: 1. The CDR3 has 14 amino acids. Germline V gene data show CDR1 as MNHNS and CDR2 as SASEGT. The CDR3 DNA is TGTGCCAGCAGTTGGACAGGGGATAATTCACCCCTCCACTTT. Its protein product is CASSWTGDNSPLHF.

In its sample, this clone was seen many times. This chain uses TRBV18 with TRBJ2-2, with unresolved D. Germline assignment: CDR1 KGHSH and CDR2 LQKENI. V lost 3 bases to trimming and J lost 1 base, with 6 bases between them. The CDR3 runs 14 residues. In DNA form, the CDR3 reads TGTGCCAGCTCACCCTTAATGAACACCGGGGAGCTGTTTTTT. Residues: CASSPLMNTGELFF.

This clone has a handful of counts. The same CDR3 is also encoded by other DNA sequences in this sample. The J gene is TRBJ1-1, the V gene TRBV6-1; D ambiguous. This CDR3 comprises 13 residues. V was trimmed by 2 bases and J by 3 bases, leaving 7 bases between them. Germline loops: CDR1 MNHNS, CDR2 SASEGT. Here the CDR3 reads CASSEYGDTEAFF. The CDR3, as DNA: TGTGCCAGCAGTGAATACGGGGACACTGAAGCTTTCTTT.

The chain carries TRBV6-6 and TRBJ1-4; 7 bases map to TRBD1. Germline lookup yields CDR1 MNHNY and CDR2 SVGAGI (reference sequence). J gave up 5 bases and V 6 bases, and 6 bases lay outside the gene matches. This CDR3 comprises 14 residues. The CDR3 reads CASRRTGGNEKLFF. Here the CDR3 DNA reads TGTGCCAGCAGGCGGACAGGTGGCAATGAAAAACTGTTTTTT.

This sequence joins TRBV19 and TRBJ2-1; the D gene is possibly TRBD2 (6 bases). Trimming removed 7 bases from V and 7 bases from J, with 14 bases in between. The germline gives CDR1 LNHDA, CDR2 SQIVND (reference sequence). The CDR3 covers 13 residues. CDR3 loop: CASTTQAGNEQFF. CDR3 sequence (DNA): TGTGCCAGTACCACTCAGGCGGGGAATGAGCAGTTCTTC.

Details on this clone: The same CDR3 also results from other DNA sequences found in this sample. The V gene is TRBV18, the J gene TRBJ1-4; D remains unclear. Germline-derived CDR1 and CDR2 are KGHSH and LQKENI. The CDR3 length is 15 residues. Trimming removed 2 bases from V and 2 bases from J, with 9 bases in between. The CDR3 DNA is TGTGCCAGCTCACCAATCAGAGCCACTAATGAAAAACTGTTTTTT. Translation: CASSPIRATNEKLFF.

This rearrangement joins TRBV2 to TRBJ2-2; D may be TRBD1 (6 bases). CDR1 is SNHLY and CDR2 is FYNNEI in the germline V gene. The CDR3 sequence is 17 residues long. The germline V and J ends were trimmed by 6 bases and 0 bases, with 17 bases remaining between them. In DNA form, the CDR3 reads TGTGCCAGCAGGGGGGCCAGGACCAACACGAACACCGGGGAGCTGTTTTTT. It encodes CASRGARTNTNTGELFF.

This clone was observed a handful of times. V gene TRBV6-5 combines with J gene TRBJ1-2; no firm D call. Trimming left V 7 bases short and J 7 bases short, with 16 bases between. CDR1 is MNHEY and CDR2 is SVGAGI in the germline V gene. There are 13 residues in the CDR3. DNA for the CDR3: TGTGCCAGCACCCCGGGAACCCCGGGTGGCTACACCTTC. Amino acids: CASTPGTPGGYTF.